Reported below is one TCR beta chain. The germline CDR1 and CDR2 sequences are SGHVS and FQNEAQ. CDR3 size: 13 residues. The V and J ends lost 6 bases and 4 bases respectively, with 10 bases between them. A second 7 to 11 cycle PCR used barcoded and J-beta primers. TCRdb used MiXCR to reprocess the 5' RACE reads, holding one entry per CDR3 protein. The data hold around 1.5 million distinct CDR3 sequences, with around two fifths observed a single time. The data belong to a study of blood T cells in healthy people across ages. The chain is built from TRBV7-8 and TRBJ1-5, with D perhaps matching TRBD1 (5 bases). Sequencing was carried out using blood. The TCR comes from a young woman in good health. CDR3 coding DNA: TGTGCCAGCAGTCCGGCAGGGAATCAGCCCCAGCATTTT. Its protein product is CASSPAGNQPQHF.